Below are 16 T cell receptor beta chains sequenced from a single sample in a study of beta chain features in type 1 diabetes. All of the isolated RNA was reverse transcribed, so expressed TCRB transcripts were sequenced. Some clones are missing from TCRdb's copy, which holds only in-frame ones; the method was immunoSEQ multiplex PCR. This repertoire shows 140,000 to 150,000 clones, around 51% found once; its top ten account for roughly 0.43%. Specimen: Tregs from blood. These receptors all stem from a man aged 18 to 29 in good health.

The V call is TRBV19, the J call TRBJ2-7, with 8 bases aligning to TRBD1. The CDR3 loop spans 14 amino acids. Germline CDR1 reads LNHDA; CDR2 reads SQIVND (reference sequence). The ends lost 8 bases at V and 5 bases at J; junction bases unmatched: 11. The CDR3 reads CASRGQGYANEQYF. CDR3 coding DNA: TGTGCCAGTCGAGGACAGGGCTATGCAAACGAGCAGTACTTC.

This chain joins TRBV18 and TRBJ2-1; the D gene is possibly TRBD2 (6 bases). The V end lost 3 bases, the J end lost 8 bases, and 17 bases lay between the germline ends. The V gene's germline CDR1 is KGHSH and CDR2 LQKENI. The CDR3 extends over 15 amino acids. The CDR3 protein is CASSPGSGREDEQFF. Here the CDR3 DNA reads TGTGCCAGCTCACCCGGGAGCGGTCGAGAGGATGAGCAGTTCTTC.

This clone turned up a few times. Other DNA sequences within the sample encode an identical CDR3. The rearrangement uses TRBV7-2 and TRBJ2-5, with D uncertain. V was shortened by 3 bases and J by 5 bases, with 7 bases between the two germline ends. CDR3 length equals 12 residues. Per the germline V gene, CDR1 is SGHTA and CDR2 is FQGNSA. CDR3 DNA sequence: TGTGCCAGCAGCTTGGTCCGGGAGACCCAGTACTTC. Protein sequence: CASSLVRETQYF. Supplemented by reference TRBV7-2 and TRBJ2-5, the full variable domain reads GAGVSQSPSNKVTEKGKDVELRCDPISGHTALYWYRQSLGQGLEFLIYFQGNSAPDKSGLPSDRFSAERTGGSVSTLTIQRTQQEDSAVYLCASSLVRETQYFGPGTRLLVL.

This clone was seen more than once but under ten times. J is TRBJ2-5 and V is TRBV5-6; TRBD1 agrees at 7 bases. With the DNA end fitting TRBJ2-7 better, the J assignment may be wrong. The CDR3 loop spans 16 amino acids. The germline V gene encodes CDR1 SGHDT and CDR2 YYEEEE. The CDR3 bases are TGTGCCAGCAGCTTGCCCCCCGGGACAGAGACCTACGAGCAGTACTTC. Residues: CASSLPPGTETYEQYF.

This clone is a singleton in its sample. This rearrangement joins TRBV5-1 to TRBJ2-7; 7 bases align to TRBD2. The CDR3 contains 15 residues. CDR1 SGHRS and CDR2 YFSETQ come from the germline V gene. J lost 0 bases, V lost 5 bases, and 8 bases had no gene match. CDR3 coding DNA: TGCGCCAGCAGTAATGAAGCGGGGTACTCCTACGAGCAGTACTTC. Amino acid sequence: CASSNEAGYSYEQYF. Filled out from reference TRBV5-1 and TRBJ2-7, the complete variable domain reads KAGVTQTPRYLIKTRGQQVTLSCSPISGHRSVSWYQQTPGQGLQFLFEYFSETQRNKGNFPGRFSGRQFSNSRSEMNVSTLELGDSALYLCASSNEAGYSYEQYFGPGTRLTVT.

This clone turned up a few times. This rearrangement joins TRBV7-2 to TRBJ2-2; possibly TRBD1 for D (7 bases). The CDR3 is made up of 16 amino acids. Germline CDR1 is SGHTA and CDR2 is FQGNSA. V was clipped by 5 bases and J by 6 bases, with 19 bases between them. CDR3 bases: TGTGCCAGCAGCCCCAATCGCGGGACAGTATCCGGGGAGCTGTTTTTT. Residues: CASSPNRGTVSGELFF.

The V gene is TRBV2, the J gene TRBJ1-5, with TRBD1 as a possible D gene (6 bases). Trimming took off 8 bases at V and 2 bases at J, with 13 bases between the two ends. CDR1 is SNHLY, CDR2 FYNNEI, per germline. This CDR3 is 14 amino acids long. The CDR3, as DNA: TGTGCCAGCCGTGGGGGCAGAGGCAATCAGCCCCAGCATTTT. It translates to CASRGGRGNQPQHF.

This chain uses TRBV6-5 with TRBJ1-2; TRBD1 agrees at 10 bases. V was pared by 2 bases and J by 4 bases, with 7 bases of the junction left unmatched. The CDR3 has 16 residues. Germline CDR1 reads MNHEY; CDR2 reads SVGAGI. The CDR3: CASSYDLDRGTYGYTF. CDR3 DNA: TGTGCCAGCAGTTACGATTTGGACAGGGGGACCTATGGCTACACCTTC.

The chain employs TRBV6-6 and TRBJ2-1; 11 bases map to TRBD2. This CDR3 spans 15 amino acids. In germline, CDR1 is MNHNY, CDR2 SVGAGI (reference sequence). Losses at the gene ends were 6 bases for V and 7 bases for J; bases not matched to a gene: 8. The CDR3, as DNA: TGTGCCAGCAGACCCGGGACTAGCGGAATAAATGAGCAGTTCTTC. Protein: CASRPGTSGINEQFF.

CDR3 region: CASSGDRGRPTEAFF. The DNA of the CDR3 is TGTGCCAGCAGTGGGGACAGGGGGCGCCCCACTGAAGCTTTCTTT. The gene calls are TRBV2 and TRBJ1-1, with 12 nucleotides matching TRBD1. The CDR3 sequence is 15 residues long. The V segment lost 4 bases and the J segment 4 bases; nucleotides outside the gene matches: 4. The V gene's germline CDR1 is SNHLY and CDR2 FYNNEI.

This chain links TRBV30 with TRBJ1-6; D gene unclear. CDR3 length: 15 amino acids. In germline, CDR1 is GTSNPN, CDR2 SVGIG (reference sequence). Trimming cost V 1 base and J 7 bases, with 14 bases left between them. CDR3 in DNA: TGTGCCTGGAGTGGGAGGGTTTGGAGCAATTCACCCCTCCACTTT. Amino acid sequence: CAWSGRVWSNSPLHF.

This clone was observed once. The chain has TRBV7-9 and TRBJ2-2, with TRBD1 matching 7 bases. Germline V gives CDR1 SEHNR, CDR2 FQNEAQ (reference sequence). The CDR3 loop spans 16 amino acids. The J segment lost 3 bases and the V segment lost 2 bases, leaving 6 bases of the junction unmatched. The CDR3, as DNA: TGTGCCAGCAGCTTACACCGGGACAGACACACCGGGGAGCTGTTTTTT. Protein: CASSLHRDRHTGELFF. Together with reference TRBV7-9 and TRBJ2-2, the CDR3 gives the full variable domain: DTGVSQNPRHKITKRGQNVTFRCDPISEHNRLYWYRQTLGQGPEFLTYFQNEAQLEKSRLLSDRFSAERPKGSFSTLEIQRTEQGDSAMYLCASSLHRDRHTGELFFGEGSRLTVL.

The chain employs TRBV15 and TRBJ1-4; TRBD1 might be the D (6 bases). The CDR3 length is 16 residues. Looked up from germline, CDR1 is LNHNV and CDR2 is YYDKDF (reference sequence). V was trimmed by 2 bases and J by 3 bases, leaving 13 bases between them. The CDR3 loop reads CATSRRIRGANEKLFF. In DNA form, the CDR3 reads TGTGCCACCAGCAGACGGATCAGGGGAGCTAATGAAAAACTGTTTTTT.

The J gene is TRBJ1-2, the V gene TRBV30, with unresolved D. Between the trimmed V and J ends, which lost 3 bases and 8 bases, there was a span of 10 bases. CDR3 length: 11 amino acids. CDR1 GTSNPN and CDR2 SVGIG come from the germline V gene (reference sequence). CDR3 residues: CAWRGATGYTF. The CDR3 region has the DNA TGTGCCTGGAGGGGCGCCACGGGCTACACCTTC.

The rearrangement joins TRBV5-1 to TRBJ2-2, with D tentatively TRBD1 (6 bases). The V and J ends lost 3 bases and 1 base respectively, with 10 bases between them. The CDR3 is made up of 15 amino acids. The germline V gene has CDR1 SGHRS and CDR2 YFSETQ. CDR3 nucleotide sequence: TGCGCCAGCAGCTGGGTGACAGGGAACACCGGGGAGCTGTTTTTT. Translation gives CASSWVTGNTGELFF.

In DNA, the CDR3 is TGTGCCAGCAGTGGGCGGAGTAGAGATACGCAGTATTTT. Translating it yields CASSGRSRDTQYF. This chain connects TRBV25-1 to TRBJ2-3; D not certain. CDR1 is MGHDK, CDR2 SYGVNS, per germline. The germline V and J ends were trimmed by 4 bases and 5 bases, with 10 bases remaining between them. CDR3 length: 13 amino acids.